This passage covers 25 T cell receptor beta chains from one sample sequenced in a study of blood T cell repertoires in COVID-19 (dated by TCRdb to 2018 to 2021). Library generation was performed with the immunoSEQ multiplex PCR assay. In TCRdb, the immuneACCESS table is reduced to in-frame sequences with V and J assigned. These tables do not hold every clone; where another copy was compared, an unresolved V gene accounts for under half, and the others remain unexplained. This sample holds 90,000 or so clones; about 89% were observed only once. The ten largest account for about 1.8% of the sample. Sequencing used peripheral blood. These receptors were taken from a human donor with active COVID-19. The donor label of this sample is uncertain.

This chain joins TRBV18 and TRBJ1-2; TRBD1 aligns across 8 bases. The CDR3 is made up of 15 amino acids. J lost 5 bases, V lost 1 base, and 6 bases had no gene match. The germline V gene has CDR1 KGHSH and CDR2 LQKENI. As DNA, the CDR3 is TGTGCCAGCTCACCACTGACAGGGGCGGGGTATGGCTACACCTTC. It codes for CASSPLTGAGYGYTF.

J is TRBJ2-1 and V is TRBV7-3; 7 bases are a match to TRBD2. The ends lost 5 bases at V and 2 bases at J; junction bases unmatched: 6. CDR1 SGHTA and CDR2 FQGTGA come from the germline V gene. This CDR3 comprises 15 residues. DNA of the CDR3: TGTGCCAGCAGCGGCGGACTAGTGCCCTACAATGAGCAGTTCTTC. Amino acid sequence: CASSGGLVPYNEQFF.

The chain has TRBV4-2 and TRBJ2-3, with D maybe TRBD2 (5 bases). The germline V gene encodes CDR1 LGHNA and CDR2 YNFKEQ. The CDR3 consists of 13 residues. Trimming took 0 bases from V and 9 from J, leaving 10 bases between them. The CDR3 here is CASSQDLAVTQYF. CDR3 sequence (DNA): TGTGCCAGCAGCCAAGATCTAGCAGTCACGCAGTATTTT.

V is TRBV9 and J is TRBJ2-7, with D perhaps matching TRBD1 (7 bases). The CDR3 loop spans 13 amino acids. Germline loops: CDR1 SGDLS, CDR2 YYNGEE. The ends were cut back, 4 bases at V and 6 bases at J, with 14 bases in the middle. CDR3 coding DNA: TGTGCCAGCAGCATTCGACAGGGAGGCGAGCAGTACTTC. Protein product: CASSIRQGGEQYF.

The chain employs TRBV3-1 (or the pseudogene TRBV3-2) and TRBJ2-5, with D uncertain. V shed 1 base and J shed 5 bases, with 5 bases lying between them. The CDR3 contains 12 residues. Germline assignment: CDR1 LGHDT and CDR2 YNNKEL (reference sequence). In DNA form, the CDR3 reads TGTGCCAGCAGCCAAGGTCGGGAGACCCAGTACTTC. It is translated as CASSQGRETQYF.

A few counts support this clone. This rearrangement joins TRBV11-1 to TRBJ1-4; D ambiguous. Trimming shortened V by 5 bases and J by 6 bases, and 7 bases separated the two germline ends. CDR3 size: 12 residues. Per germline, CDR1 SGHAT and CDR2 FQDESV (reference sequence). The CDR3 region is CASSPRDEKLFF. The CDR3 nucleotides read TGTGCCAGCAGCCCGCGAGATGAAAAACTGTTTTTT.

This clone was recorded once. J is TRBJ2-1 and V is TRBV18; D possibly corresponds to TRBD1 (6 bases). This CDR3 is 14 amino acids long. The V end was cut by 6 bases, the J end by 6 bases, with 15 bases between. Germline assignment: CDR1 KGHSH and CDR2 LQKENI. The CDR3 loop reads CASSKGHPSNEQFF. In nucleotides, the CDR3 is TGTGCCAGCTCTAAGGGACACCCCTCCAATGAGCAGTTCTTC.

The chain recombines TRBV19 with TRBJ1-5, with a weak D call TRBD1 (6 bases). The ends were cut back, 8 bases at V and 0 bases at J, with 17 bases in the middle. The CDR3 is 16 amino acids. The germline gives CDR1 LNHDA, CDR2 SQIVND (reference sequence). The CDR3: CASSRQATYSNQPQHF. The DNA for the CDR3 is TGTGCCAGTTCCCGACAGGCCACCTATAGCAATCAGCCCCAGCATTTT.

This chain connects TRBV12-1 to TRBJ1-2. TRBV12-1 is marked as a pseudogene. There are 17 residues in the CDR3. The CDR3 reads CASSFVRFISGGYGYTF. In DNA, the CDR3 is TGTGCCAGCAGCTTTGTTAGATTTATTTCGGGGGGATATGGCTACACCTTC.

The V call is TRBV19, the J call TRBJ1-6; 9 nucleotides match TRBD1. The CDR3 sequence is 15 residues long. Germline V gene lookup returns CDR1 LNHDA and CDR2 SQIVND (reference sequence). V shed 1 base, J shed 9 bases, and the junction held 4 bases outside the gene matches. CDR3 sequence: CASSIGDRETSPLHF. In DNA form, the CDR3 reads TGTGCCAGTAGTATAGGGGACAGGGAAACTTCACCCCTCCACTTT.

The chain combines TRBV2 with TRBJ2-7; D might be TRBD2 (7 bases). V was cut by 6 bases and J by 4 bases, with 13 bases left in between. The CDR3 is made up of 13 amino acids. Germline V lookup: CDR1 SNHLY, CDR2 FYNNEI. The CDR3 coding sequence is TGTGCCAGCAGGAGGGGGGGGTCGTACGAGCAGTACTTC. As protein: CASRRGGSYEQYF.

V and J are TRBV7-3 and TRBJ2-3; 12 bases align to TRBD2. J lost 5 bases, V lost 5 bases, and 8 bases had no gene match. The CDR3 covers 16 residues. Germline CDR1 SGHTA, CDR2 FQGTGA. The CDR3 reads CASSQGLAGGQDTQYF. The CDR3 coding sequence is TGTGCCAGCAGCCAAGGCCTAGCGGGGGGGCAAGATACGCAGTATTTT. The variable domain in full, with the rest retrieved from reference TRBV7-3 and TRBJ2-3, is GAGVSQTPSNKVTEKGKYVELRCDPISGHTALYWYRQSLGQGPEFLIYFQGTGAADDSGLPNDRFFAVRPEGSVSTLKIQRTERGDSAVYLCASSQGLAGGQDTQYFGPGTRLTVL.

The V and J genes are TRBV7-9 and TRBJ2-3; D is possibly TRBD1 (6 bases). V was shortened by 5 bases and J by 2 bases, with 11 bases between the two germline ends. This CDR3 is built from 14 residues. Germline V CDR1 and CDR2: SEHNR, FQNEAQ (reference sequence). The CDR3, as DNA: TGTGCCAGCAGCCTTCGGACAGCCACAGATACGCAGTATTTT. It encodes CASSLRTATDTQYF.

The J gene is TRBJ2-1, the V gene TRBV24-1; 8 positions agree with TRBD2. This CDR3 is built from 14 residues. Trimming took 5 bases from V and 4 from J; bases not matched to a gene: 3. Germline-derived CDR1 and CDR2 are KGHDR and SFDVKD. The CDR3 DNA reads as TGTGCCACCAGTGTTCGGGGGGGGTACAATGAGCAGTTCTTC. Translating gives CATSVRGGYNEQFF.

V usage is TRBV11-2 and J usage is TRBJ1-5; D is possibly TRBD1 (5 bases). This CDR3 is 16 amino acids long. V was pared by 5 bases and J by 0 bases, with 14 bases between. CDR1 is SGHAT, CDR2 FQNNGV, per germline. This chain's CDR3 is CASSHQGIASNQPQHF. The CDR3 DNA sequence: TGTGCCAGCAGCCACCAGGGCATAGCTAGCAATCAGCCCCAGCATTTT.

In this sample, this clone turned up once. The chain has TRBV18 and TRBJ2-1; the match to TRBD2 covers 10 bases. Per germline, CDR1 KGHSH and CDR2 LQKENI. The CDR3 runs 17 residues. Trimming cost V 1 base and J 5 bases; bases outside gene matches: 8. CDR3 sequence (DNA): TGTGCCAGCTCACCACTAGCGGGGGGACCTGGTCACAATGAGCAGTTCTTC. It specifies CASSPLAGGPGHNEQFF. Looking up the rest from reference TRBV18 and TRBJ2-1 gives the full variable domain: NAGVMQNPRHLVRRRGQEARLRCSPMKGHSHVYWYRQLPEEGLKFMVYLQKENIIDESGMPKERFSAEFPKEGPSILRIQQVVRGDSAAYFCASSPLAGGPGHNEQFFGPGTRLTVL.

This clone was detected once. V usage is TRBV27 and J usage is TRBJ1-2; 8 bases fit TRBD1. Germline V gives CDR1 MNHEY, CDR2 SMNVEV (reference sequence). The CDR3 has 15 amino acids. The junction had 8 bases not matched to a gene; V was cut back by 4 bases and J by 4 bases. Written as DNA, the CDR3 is TGTGCCAGCAGTTCACCGACAGGGGCCGGCTATGGCTACACCTTC. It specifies CASSSPTGAGYGYTF.

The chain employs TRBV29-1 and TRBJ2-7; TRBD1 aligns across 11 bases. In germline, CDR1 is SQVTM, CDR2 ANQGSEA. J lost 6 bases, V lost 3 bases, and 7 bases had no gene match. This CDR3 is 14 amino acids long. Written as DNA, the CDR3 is TGCAGCGTTGATTCGGACAGGGGGCCTTTCGAGCAGTACTTC. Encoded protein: CSVDSDRGPFEQYF.

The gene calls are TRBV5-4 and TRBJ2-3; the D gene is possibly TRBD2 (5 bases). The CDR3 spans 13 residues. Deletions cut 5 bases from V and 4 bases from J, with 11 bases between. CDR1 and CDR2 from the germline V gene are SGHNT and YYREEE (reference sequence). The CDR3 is CASSRGWADTQYF. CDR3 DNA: TGTGCCAGCAGTAGAGGGTGGGCAGATACGCAGTATTTT.

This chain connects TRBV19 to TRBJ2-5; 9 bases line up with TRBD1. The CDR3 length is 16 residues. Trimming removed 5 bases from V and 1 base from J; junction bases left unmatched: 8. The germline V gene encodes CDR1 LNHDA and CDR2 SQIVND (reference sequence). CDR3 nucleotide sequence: TGTGCCAGTAGTGTCGGGACAGGGTCCTCCCAAGAGACCCAGTACTTC. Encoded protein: CASSVGTGSSQETQYF.

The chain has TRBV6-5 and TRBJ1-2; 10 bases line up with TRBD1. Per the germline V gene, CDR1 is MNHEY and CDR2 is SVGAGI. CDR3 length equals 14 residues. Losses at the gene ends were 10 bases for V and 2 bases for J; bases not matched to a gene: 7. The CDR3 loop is CATRGTGVNYGYTF. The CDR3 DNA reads TGTGCCACCCGCGGGACAGGGGTAAACTATGGCTACACCTTC.

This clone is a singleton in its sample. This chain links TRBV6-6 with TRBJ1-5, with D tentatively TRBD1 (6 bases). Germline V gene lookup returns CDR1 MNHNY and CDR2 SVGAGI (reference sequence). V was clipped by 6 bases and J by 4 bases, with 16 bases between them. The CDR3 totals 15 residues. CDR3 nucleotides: TGTGCCAGCAGCCCCGGGAGGGGGAAAAATCAGCCCCAGCATTTT. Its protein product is CASSPGRGKNQPQHF.

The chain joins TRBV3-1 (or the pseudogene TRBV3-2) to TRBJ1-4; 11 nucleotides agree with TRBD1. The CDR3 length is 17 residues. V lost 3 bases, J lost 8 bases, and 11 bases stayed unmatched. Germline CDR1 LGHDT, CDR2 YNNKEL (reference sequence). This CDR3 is CASSHVLGQGAEEKLFF. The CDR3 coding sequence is TGTGCCAGCAGCCACGTATTAGGACAGGGGGCGGAGGAAAAACTGTTTTTT.

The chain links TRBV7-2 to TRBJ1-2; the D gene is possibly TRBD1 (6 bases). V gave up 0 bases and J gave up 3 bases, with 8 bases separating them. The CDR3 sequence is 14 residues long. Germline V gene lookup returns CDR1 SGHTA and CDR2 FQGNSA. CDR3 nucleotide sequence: TGTGCCAGCAGCTTAGCGGCAGGGGACTATGGCTACACCTTC. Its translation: CASSLAAGDYGYTF.

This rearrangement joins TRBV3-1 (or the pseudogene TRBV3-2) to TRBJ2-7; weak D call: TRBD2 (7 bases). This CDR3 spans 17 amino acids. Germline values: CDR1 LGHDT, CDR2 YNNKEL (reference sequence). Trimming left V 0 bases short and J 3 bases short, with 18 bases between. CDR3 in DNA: TGTGCCAGCAGCCAAGATCGGGAAGGGGGGGGCCGCTACGAGCAGTACTTC. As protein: CASSQDREGGGRYEQYF.